These T cell receptor beta chains were read from a single sample in a study of T cells in Graves' hyperthyroidism and ophthalmopathy. TCRdb reanalysed the multiplex PCR reads using MiXCR and keeps one entry per CDR3 protein. The sample lists some 360,000 distinct CDR3 sequences, around 18% occurring once. Sequencing was carried out using blood. The receptor set was obtained from a woman aged 40-49 years with Graves' ophthalmopathy. The CDR3 runs from the conserved cysteine through the conserved F or W. The D gene is left open where the match is weak. Clone size is stated in some rows and not others, as once, few, many or a class when expanded.

j_call | v_call | clone_size | d_call | cdr3_aa | cdr3_nt
TRBJ1-2 | TRBV19 | many | TRBD1 | CASTGQGAGNYGYTF | TGTGCCAGTACCGGACAGGGGGCCGGCAACTATGGCTACACCTTC
TRBJ2-7 | TRBV27 | many | TRBD2 | CASSFVASGVSYEQYF | TGTGCCAGCAGTTTCGTGGCTAGCGGAGTCTCCTACGAGCAGTACTTC
TRBJ2-7 | TRBV7-8 | . | TRBD1 | CASSLSGQGSYEQYF | TGTGCCAGCAGCTTATCAGGACAGGGAAGCTACGAGCAGTACTTC
TRBJ1-3 | TRBV20-1 | many | TRBD1 | CSAPDRNSGNTIYF | TGCAGTGCTCCGGACAGGAACTCTGGAAACACCATATATTTT
TRBJ2-3 | TRBV24-1 | . | . | CATKVGLGTDTQYF | TGTGCCACCAAGGTGGGGCTTGGCACAGATACGCAGTATTTT
TRBJ1-1 | TRBV10-3 | many | . | CATRRGNTEAFF | TGTGCCACCAGAAGGGGAAACACTGAAGCTTTCTTT
TRBJ2-2 | TRBV6-1 | many | . | CASSRPPNTGELFF | TGTGCCAGCAGTCGCCCCCCGAACACCGGGGAGCTGTTTTTT
TRBJ1-2 | TRBV19 | many | TRBD1 | CASTRQGPPYGYTF | TGTGCCAGTACCCGACAGGGGCCGCCATATGGCTACACCTTC
TRBJ1-1 | TRBV12-5 | . | TRBD1 | CASGLPKDRGPRAFF | TGTGCTAGTGGTTTGCCAAAAGACAGGGGGCCCCGAGCTTTCTTT
TRBJ1-3 | TRBV6-1 | many | . | CASSEALQGNTIYF | TGTGCCAGCAGTGAAGCCCTCCAGGGAAACACCATATATTTT
TRBJ1-5 | TRBV28 | many | . | CASSEGHSNQPQHF | TGTGCCAGCAGTGAGGGCCACAGCAATCAGCCCCAGCATTTT
TRBJ1-2 | TRBV5-1 | many | . | CASSLEVGHGYTF | TGCGCCAGCAGCTTGGAGGTTGGACATGGCTACACCTTC
TRBJ1-3 | TRBV6-5 | many | . | CASRWDTLGNTTYF | TGTGCCAGCAGATGGGACACCCTAGGAAACACCACATATTTT
TRBJ2-5 | TRBV19 | many | TRBD1 | CASNPGGQETQYF | TGTGCCAGTAACCCAGGGGGCCAAGAGACCCAGTACTTC
TRBJ2-7 | TRBV12-3/TRBV12-4 | . | TRBD1 | CASHYRGTYEQYF | TGTGCCAGCCATTACAGGGGTACTTACGAGCAGTACTTC
TRBJ2-4 | TRBV28 | many | TRBD1 | CASSSPGTGGSKNIQYF | TGTGCCAGCAGTTCCCCCGGGACAGGGGGATCCAAAAACATTCAGTACTTC
TRBJ1-1 | TRBV6-1 | many | TRBD1 | CAIKGGAGTEAFF | TGTGCCATTAAAGGGGGCGCGGGCACTGAAGCTTTCTTT
TRBJ1-2 | TRBV6-2/TRBV6-3 | many | . | CASTPAGGINYGYTF | TGTGCCAGCACCCCGGCGGGGGGGATAAACTATGGCTACACCTTC
TRBJ2-5 | TRBV20-1 | . | . | CSARDPAEAQETQYF | TGCAGTGCTAGAGATCCAGCGGAGGCGCAAGAGACCCAGTACTTC
TRBJ1-2 | TRBV5-6 | many | . | CASSFSTDGYTF | TGTGCCAGCAGCTTCTCGACGGATGGCTACACCTTC
TRBJ1-3 | TRBV10-3 | many | . | CAISVDNIGNTIYF | TGTGCCATCAGTGTTGACAACATAGGAAACACCATATATTTT
TRBJ2-7 | TRBV6-1 | few | . | CASRPMGVLSYEQYF | TGTGCCAGCAGACCCATGGGTGTCCTGTCATACGAGCAGTACTTC
TRBJ2-5 | TRBV6-1 | many | . | CASSRLPAETQYF | TGTGCCAGCAGTCGACTACCGGCGGAGACCCAGTACTTC
TRBJ2-7 | TRBV28 | many | . | CASTPWRAVDEQYF | TGTGCCAGCACTCCCTGGCGGGCAGTAGACGAGCAGTACTTC
TRBJ2-2 | TRBV7-6 | . | TRBD2 | CASSPWIAGTNTGELFF | TGTGCCAGCAGCCCCTGGATAGCGGGAACGAACACCGGGGAGCTGTTTTTT
TRBJ1-1 | TRBV2 | many | . | CASNIDRNTEAFF | TGTGCCAGCAATATAGACAGGAACACTGAAGCTTTCTTT
TRBJ1-2 | TRBV15 | many | TRBD1 | CATSGRQGGGYGYTF | TGTGCCACCAGCGGAAGACAGGGTGGAGGGTATGGCTACACCTTC
TRBJ2-7 | TRBV10-3 | many | . | CAISELLPSGSSYEQYF | TGTGCCATCAGTGAGTTGTTGCCCAGCGGAAGCTCCTACGAGCAGTACTTC
TRBJ2-7 | TRBV5-1 | . | . | CASSLSAGAFREQYF | TGCGCCAGCAGCTTGAGCGCGGGGGCCTTTCGGGAGCAGTACTTC
TRBJ2-5 | TRBV9 | many | . | CASSVGLGQETQYF | TGTGCCAGCAGCGTAGGGCTGGGGCAAGAGACCCAGTACTTC
TRBJ2-7 | TRBV19 | many | . | CASTRGADHPYEQYF | TGTGCCAGTACCAGAGGGGCGGACCATCCCTACGAGCAGTACTTC
TRBJ1-1 | TRBV30 | many | . | CAWSVRGPTTFEAFF | TGTGCCTGGAGTGTTCGGGGGCCGACGACCTTCGAAGCTTTCTTT
TRBJ2-5 | TRBV6-1 | many | TRBD2 | CASSEVPAGVGTQYF | TGTGCCAGCAGTGAAGTCCCAGCGGGAGTTGGGACCCAGTACTTC
TRBJ1-1 | TRBV12-3/TRBV12-4 | many | . | CASSLVPPNTEAFF | TGTGCCAGCAGTTTAGTTCCCCCTAACACTGAAGCTTTCTTT
TRBJ1-6 | TRBV25-1 | many | . | CASSVFGRGHSPLHF | TGTGCCAGCAGTGTTTTTGGCCGGGGGCATTCACCCCTCCACTTT
TRBJ2-2 | TRBV5-1 | . | . | CASSAGDTGELFF | TGCGCCAGCAGCGCAGGGGACACCGGGGAGCTGTTTTTT
TRBJ2-7 | TRBV11-2 | many | TRBD2 | CASSPLGGVGSYEQYF | TGTGCCAGCAGCCCGCTCGGGGGGGTCGGCTCCTACGAGCAGTACTTC
TRBJ2-2 | TRBV2 | many | TRBD2 | CASSTSGFTGELFF | TGTGCCAGCAGTACTAGCGGGTTCACCGGGGAGCTGTTTTTT
TRBJ1-3 | TRBV28 | many | TRBD1 | CASIPGGEPGNTIYF | TGTGCCAGCATCCCAGGGGGCGAGCCTGGAAACACCATATATTTT
TRBJ2-2 | TRBV6-5 | many | . | CASSSGSGELFF | TGTGCCAGCAGTTCAGGGTCCGGGGAGCTGTTTTTT
TRBJ2-2 | TRBV13 | many | . | CASSLWENANTGELFF | TGTGCCAGCAGCTTATGGGAGAACGCGAACACCGGGGAGCTGTTTTTT
TRBJ2-7 | TRBV7-8 | many | TRBD1 | CASSSGTGAAIQSYEQYF | TGTGCCAGCAGCTCGGGGACAGGGGCCGCCATTCAGTCCTACGAGCAGTACTTC
TRBJ2-7 | TRBV2 | many | . | CASNQGYGNEQYF | TGTGCCAGCAACCAGGGATATGGAAACGAGCAGTACTTC
TRBJ2-5 | TRBV18 | many | TRBD1 | CASSPEAGGEETQYF | TGTGCCAGCTCACCGGAAGCAGGGGGCGAGGAGACCCAGTACTTC
TRBJ1-2 | TRBV29-1 | many | TRBD1 | CSVMTGEAYGYTF | TGCAGCGTGATGACAGGGGAGGCCTATGGCTACACCTTC
TRBJ2-5 | TRBV28 | many | TRBD2 | CASSLMTSGTGGETQYF | TGTGCCAGCAGTCTGATGACTAGCGGGACTGGAGGGGAGACCCAGTACTTC
TRBJ1-5 | TRBV6-2/TRBV6-3 | many | TRBD1 | CASSPGQGALQPQHF | TGTGCCAGCAGCCCCGGACAGGGGGCTCTTCAGCCCCAGCATTTT
TRBJ1-1 | TRBV12-3/TRBV12-4 | many | . | CASSLPHGMNTEAFF | TGTGCCAGCAGCCTACCCCATGGTATGAACACTGAAGCTTTCTTT
TRBJ2-5 | TRBV2 | many | TRBD2 | CATPGTSGETQYF | TGTGCCACCCCAGGGACTAGCGGGGAGACCCAGTACTTC
TRBJ1-1 | TRBV6-2/TRBV6-3 | many | . | CASSYKGFSNTEAFF | TGTGCCAGCAGTTACAAGGGGTTCTCGAACACTGAAGCTTTCTTT
TRBJ1-1 | TRBV13 | many | . | CASSPLGIEAFF | TGTGCCAGCAGCCCCCTCGGGATTGAAGCTTTCTTT
TRBJ2-7 | TRBV11-2 | many | . | CASSEIRRHYEQYF | TGTGCCAGCAGCGAAATTAGAAGGCACTACGAGCAGTACTTC
TRBJ2-2 | TRBV7-3 | many | TRBD2 | CASSHGTSGGELFF | TGTGCCAGCAGCCACGGGACTAGCGGCGGGGAGCTGTTTTTT
TRBJ2-7 | TRBV12-3/TRBV12-4 | many | . | CASGHADEQYF | TGTGCCAGCGGTCACGCGGACGAGCAGTACTTC
TRBJ2-5 | TRBV28 | . | . | CASSSAAGLGETQYF | TGTGCCAGCTCCTCCGCCGCGGGGCTCGGAGAGACCCAGTACTTC
TRBJ1-1 | TRBV28 | . | . | CASSFRDIGNTEAFF | TGTGCCAGCAGTTTTAGGGATATCGGGAACACTGAAGCTTTCTTT
TRBJ1-1 | TRBV28 | many | TRBD1 | CASTKTGSAEAFF | TGTGCCAGCACGAAGACAGGGTCCGCTGAAGCTTTCTTT